This T cell receptor beta chain appears in the sequencing data of a study of OX40 agonist ivuxolimab in advanced cancers. The overall study: Prior checkpoint blockade (anti-PD-1, anti-PD-L1 or anti-CTLA-4) was permitted; under 50% had it.

With respect to this clone: Its antigen remains unidentified.

General study findings and limits: Partial responders receiving 0.1-3.0 mg/kg showed among the lowest clonal expansion. Which antigen the expanded peripheral T cells recognized is unknown.

The protocol was immunoSEQ multiplex PCR, while the TCRdb copy is restricted to in-frame clones and leaves out a portion. The sample holds over 90,000 clones; approximately 87% are singletons and the top ten take around 5.5%. The sequencing here drew on CD4+ or CD8+ T cells sorted from blood, taken in a trial of the OX40 agonist ivuxolimab. The TCR comes from an adult with an advanced solid tumor such as melanoma, head and neck, liver or kidney cancer.

For the CDR3, the DNA is TGTGCCAGCAGTTGGTCAGAGCCCCGGAGAAGCAATCAGCCCCAGCATTTT. Translating it yields CASSWSEPRRSNQPQHF. The chain carries TRBV28 and TRBJ1-5, with D hard to call. Trimming cost V 4 bases and J 1 base, with 17 bases left between them. Germline values: CDR1 MDHEN, CDR2 SYDVKM. The CDR3 runs 17 residues.